This passage covers 16 T cell receptor beta chains from one sample sequenced in a study of T cell responses to AZD1222 COVID-19 vaccine. Using immunoSEQ multiplex PCR, the repertoire was profiled, and TCRdb retains in-frame clones only, with some absent. Of around 88,000 clones listed, roughly nine tenths are singletons. The sequencing here drew on peripheral blood, taken on day 0 of AZD1222 vaccination. These receptors came from an adult in good health.

This chain connects TRBV27 to TRBJ2-7; D is perhaps TRBD1 (5 bases). Trimming removed 4 bases at V and 4 bases at J, with 11 bases between. CDR3 size: 13 residues. Per the germline V gene, CDR1 is MNHEY and CDR2 is SMNVEV (reference sequence). The CDR3 here is CASSSRTHYEQYF. Here the CDR3 DNA reads TGTGCCAGCAGTTCCCGGACACATTACGAGCAGTACTTC.

The gene calls are TRBV24-1 and TRBJ2-3; maybe TRBD1 (6 bases). Looked up from germline, CDR1 is KGHDR and CDR2 is SFDVKD. V lost 5 bases and J 2 bases, leaving 13 bases between the germline ends. CDR3 length: 15 amino acids. CDR3 DNA sequence: TGTGCCACCAGTGCCCGCCAGGGGACCACAGATACGCAGTATTTT. Amino acids: CATSARQGTTDTQYF.

This rearrangement joins TRBV9 to TRBJ1-1, with D tentatively TRBD1 (5 bases). Germline CDR1 and CDR2: SGDLS and YYNGEE. The CDR3 extends over 15 amino acids. V was pared by 3 bases and J by 4 bases, with 16 bases between. The CDR3 DNA reads TGTGCCAGCAGCGGACCGGCAGGGATTGGCACTGAAGCTTTCTTT. Residues: CASSGPAGIGTEAFF.

The genes are TRBV28 and TRBJ2-7; 11 bases line up with TRBD1. The ends lost 4 bases at V and 1 base at J; junction bases unmatched: 18. Germline-derived CDR1 and CDR2 are MDHEN and SYDVKM. The CDR3 contains 20 residues. The CDR3 reads CASSSFFRDRGDDESYEQYF. The CDR3 coding sequence is TGTGCCAGCAGTTCCTTTTTCCGGGACAGGGGGGATGACGAATCCTACGAGCAGTACTTC.

The rearrangement links TRBV18 to TRBJ2-7; TRBD1 agrees at 10 bases. After removal of 3 bases from V and 4 bases from J, the junction contained 3 bases not matched to a gene. CDR1 is KGHSH and CDR2 is LQKENI in the germline V gene. The CDR3 has 14 amino acids. CDR3: CASSPDRGWYEQYF. The CDR3 DNA is TGTGCCAGCTCACCGGACAGGGGGTGGTACGAGCAGTACTTC.

V usage is TRBV19 and J usage is TRBJ1-1, with D unclear. CDR1 is LNHDA, CDR2 SQIVND, per germline (reference sequence). The ends were cut back, 2 bases at V and 1 base at J, with 14 bases in the middle. The CDR3 is made up of 16 amino acids. The CDR3 sequence is CASSILSSPRNTEAFF. The DNA of the CDR3 is TGTGCCAGTAGTATACTCTCTTCCCCCCGGAACACTGAAGCTTTCTTT.

The chain has TRBV6-4 and TRBJ1-1, with 7 positions matching TRBD1. J lost 4 bases, V lost 2 bases, and 13 bases had no gene match. The CDR3 sequence is 17 residues long. CDR1 is MRHNA and CDR2 is SNTAGT in the germline V gene. This CDR3 reads CASSDEFMAGGPTEAFF. CDR3 nucleotide sequence: TGTGCCAGCAGTGACGAGTTCATGGCAGGGGGACCCACTGAAGCTTTCTTT.

V and J are TRBV5-6 and TRBJ1-5; the D gene is possibly TRBD1 (6 bases). The CDR3 extends over 17 amino acids. Per the germline V gene, CDR1 is SGHDT and CDR2 is YYEEEE. V was clipped by 1 base and J by 3 bases, with 17 bases between them. The CDR3 loop is CASSLFAETGTNQPQHF. CDR3 sequence (DNA): TGTGCCAGCAGCTTGTTTGCGGAAACAGGGACCAATCAGCCCCAGCATTTT.

The chain employs TRBV18 and TRBJ2-5; 7 bases line up with TRBD2. The CDR3 consists of 15 residues. In germline, CDR1 is KGHSH, CDR2 LQKENI. V was clipped by 0 bases and J by 3 bases; unmatched bases: 4. The CDR3 DNA is TGTGCCAGCTCACCACCGAGGAGCGGGAAAGAGACCCAGTACTTC. Its translation: CASSPPRSGKETQYF. The full variable domain, in which reference TRBV18 and TRBJ2-5 provide the parts outside the CDR3, is NAGVMQNPRHLVRRRGQEARLRCSPMKGHSHVYWYRQLPEEGLKFMVYLQKENIIDESGMPKERFSAEFPKEGPSILRIQQVVRGDSAAYFCASSPPRSGKETQYFGPGTRLLVL.

J is TRBJ1-6 and V is TRBV18; a possible D gene is TRBD1 (5 bases). Trimming shortened V by 0 bases and J by 7 bases, and 10 bases separated the two germline ends. The CDR3 has 15 amino acids. In germline, CDR1 is KGHSH, CDR2 LQKENI. The CDR3 here is CASSPPGGNNSPLHF. The DNA of the CDR3 is TGTGCCAGCTCACCACCGGGGGGGAACAATTCACCCCTCCACTTT.

The chain links TRBV10-3 to TRBJ2-7, with D perhaps matching TRBD1 (5 bases). Looked up from germline, CDR1 is ENHRY and CDR2 is SYGVKD. CDR3 length: 14 residues. The V and J ends lost 2 bases and 1 base respectively, with 9 bases between them. The CDR3 sequence is CAISETTGSYEQYF. CDR3 DNA: TGTGCCATCAGTGAGACAACAGGATCCTACGAGCAGTACTTC.

The chain joins TRBV21-1 to TRBJ2-4; TRBD1 is the table's D call and was not checked against the DNA. TRBV21-1 is given as a pseudogene. This CDR3 has 19 amino acids. CDR3 region: CASSNVGGRGRLAKNIQYF. The CDR3 nucleotides read TGTGCCAGCAGCAACGTAGGGGGCAGGGGGAGACTAGCCAAAAACATTCAGTACTTC.

The J gene is TRBJ1-4, the V gene TRBV14; 11 positions match TRBD1. CDR3 length: 17 amino acids. The germline CDR1 and CDR2 sequences are SGHDN and FVKESK. J lost 4 bases, V lost 3 bases, and 7 bases had no gene match. The CDR3 protein is CASSHSGQGANNEKLFF. The CDR3 DNA follows: TGTGCCAGCAGCCATTCCGGACAGGGGGCGAATAATGAAAAACTGTTTTTT. Full variable domain (remainder filled in from reference TRBV14 and TRBJ1-4): EAGVTQFPSHSVIEKGQTVTLRCDPISGHDNLYWYRRVMGKEIKFLLHFVKESKQDESGMPNNRFLAERTGGTYSTLKVQPAELEDSGVYFCASSHSGQGANNEKLFFGSGTQLSVL.

This chain joins TRBV24-1 and TRBJ1-2; the match to TRBD1 covers 9 bases. The CDR3 has 14 residues. The V segment lost 3 bases and the J segment 8 bases; nucleotides outside the gene matches: 6. In germline, CDR1 is KGHDR, CDR2 SFDVKD. CDR3 coding DNA: TGTGCCACCAGTGATGGGGACAGGGCTCGCGGCTACACCTTC. Its translation: CATSDGDRARGYTF.

The gene calls are TRBV30 and TRBJ1-1; TRBD1 aligns across 9 bases. The germline V gene has CDR1 GTSNPN and CDR2 SVGIG (reference sequence). Trimming cost V 2 bases and J 6 bases; bases outside gene matches: 10. There are 15 residues in the CDR3. For the CDR3, the DNA is TGTGCCTGGAGTCGAACAGGGGGCGGAAAGGCTGAAGCTTTCTTT. Encoded protein: CAWSRTGGGKAEAFF.

This chain connects TRBV5-6 to TRBJ2-4; 7 nucleotides agree with TRBD1. This CDR3 is built from 16 residues. The germline V gene has CDR1 SGHDT and CDR2 YYEEEE. Trimming removed 0 bases from V and 4 bases from J; junction bases left unmatched: 7. In DNA form, the CDR3 reads TGTGCCAGCAGCTTGGGGCAACCGGGACAGAAAAACATTCAGTACTTC. It translates to CASSLGQPGQKNIQYF.